Shown below are 20 T cell receptor beta chains from a single sample sequenced in a study of PD-L1 blockade in urothelial cancer. Generated by immunoSEQ multiplex PCR, the TCRdb table keeps only in-frame clones and is missing some. The sample consists of under 55,000 clones, roughly 88% of them appearing once. Sample time point: pretreatment peripheral blood. The sequencing here drew on PBMCs, taken around atezolizumab (anti-PD-L1) treatment. These TCRs come from a donor aged 40 or older with urothelial cancer.

This clone was recorded only once. The chain carries TRBV28 and TRBJ1-5, with D perhaps TRBD1 (5 bases). Trimming stripped 5 bases from V and 3 bases from J, with 11 bases between. The CDR3 covers 14 residues. Germline V CDR1 and CDR2: MDHEN, SYDVKM. CDR3 sequence (DNA): TGTGCCAGCAGTCAGGGCGGGGACAATCAGCCCCAGCATTTT. Its translation: CASSQGGDNQPQHF.

This clone was detected only once. The chain combines TRBV5-4 with TRBJ2-7, with TRBD2 identical over 11 bases. Per germline, CDR1 SGHNT and CDR2 YYREEE (reference sequence). J was trimmed by 2 bases and V by 4 bases; bases with no gene match: 5. The CDR3 is 15 amino acids. CDR3 protein: CASSPGTSGPYEQYF. In DNA form, the CDR3 reads TGTGCCAGCAGCCCCGGGACTAGCGGTCCCTACGAGCAGTACTTC.

The J gene is TRBJ2-5, the V gene TRBV7-2, with D perhaps matching TRBD2 (7 bases). Trimming left V 2 bases short and J 5 bases short, with 15 bases between. This CDR3 region has 15 residues. Germline lookup yields CDR1 SGHTA and CDR2 FQGNSA. CDR3 coding DNA: TGTGCCAGCAGCTTAATTTGGGAGGGGGGGGAGACCCAGTACTTC. Residues: CASSLIWEGGETQYF.

The gene calls are TRBV2 and TRBJ2-2, with 9 bases identical to TRBD1. The V and J ends lost 6 bases and 2 bases, in that order; junction bases with no gene match: 4. CDR3 size: 15 residues. Per the germline V gene, CDR1 is SNHLY and CDR2 is FYNNEI. The CDR3 region is CASRITGGNTGELFF. The DNA of the CDR3 is TGTGCCAGCAGGATTACAGGGGGCAACACCGGGGAGCTGTTTTTT.

V usage is TRBV28 and J usage is TRBJ1-1; possibly TRBD1 for D (6 bases). Between the trimmed V and J ends, which lost 3 bases and 4 bases, there was a span of 21 bases. Germline assignment: CDR1 MDHEN and CDR2 SYDVKM. The CDR3 has 17 residues. The CDR3 nucleotides are TGTGCCAGCAGTTTGCCCTTCCAAGGGGGTGGGGGCACTGAAGCTTTCTTT. Its protein product is CASSLPFQGGGGTEAFF.

The V and J genes are TRBV7-2 and TRBJ2-7; D call uncertain. The CDR3 consists of 12 residues. The germline CDR1 and CDR2 sequences are SGHTA and FQGNSA. V was shortened by 5 bases and J by 5 bases, with 10 bases between the two germline ends. Here the CDR3 reads CASSPGSDEQYF. The DNA for the CDR3 is TGTGCCAGCAGCCCCGGTTCTGACGAGCAGTACTTC.

This sequence joins TRBV19 and TRBJ1-2; D is possibly TRBD1 (6 bases). The CDR3 extends over 14 amino acids. The ends were cut back, 2 bases at V and 4 bases at J, with 11 bases in the middle. CDR1 and CDR2 (germline): LNHDA, SQIVND (reference sequence). The CDR3, as DNA: TGTGCCAGTAGTATATCCGGGGGGGCCTATGGCTACACCTTC. Encoded protein: CASSISGGAYGYTF.

V and J are TRBV2 and TRBJ2-3, with a weak D call TRBD1 (6 bases). The CDR3 sequence is 16 residues long. Germline V gene data show CDR1 as SNHLY and CDR2 as FYNNEI. V was clipped by 4 bases and J by 2 bases, with 16 bases between them. CDR3 sequence reads: CASSALGHRPTDTQYF. CDR3 DNA sequence: TGTGCCAGCAGTGCCTTGGGACACCGGCCCACAGATACGCAGTATTTT.

The V and J genes are TRBV11-2 and TRBJ1-2; 9 nucleotides agree with TRBD1. Germline CDR1 and CDR2: SGHAT and FQNNGV. Losses at the gene ends were 5 bases for V and 8 bases for J; bases not matched to a gene: 12. CDR3 size: 15 residues. The CDR3 bases are TGTGCCAGCAGCGCTCCGGGACAGGGATGGGGCGGCTACACCTTC. Translation gives CASSAPGQGWGGYTF.

J is TRBJ2-1 and V is TRBV2, with D perhaps matching TRBD2 (5 bases). Germline V gene sequence: CDR1 SNHLY, CDR2 FYNNEI. Deletions cut 4 bases from V and 6 bases from J, with 13 bases between. The CDR3 is 14 residues long. The chain's CDR3 is CASSGTRAPNEQFF. The CDR3 nucleotides are TGTGCCAGCAGTGGTACGCGGGCCCCCAATGAGCAGTTCTTC.

This clone is a singleton in its sample. The genes are TRBV4-3 and TRBJ2-7; 13 bases are shared with TRBD2. V gave up 3 bases and J gave up 6 bases; unmatched junction bases: 5. Per the germline V gene, CDR1 is LGHNA and CDR2 is YSLEER. The CDR3 length is 15 residues. The CDR3 reads CASSQGTSGTSEQYF. DNA for the CDR3: TGCGCCAGCAGCCAGGGGACTAGCGGGACCAGCGAGCAGTACTTC.

This clone was counted a single time. The genes are TRBV11-3 and TRBJ1-1; D is ambiguous. The CDR3 runs 14 residues. Per germline, CDR1 SGHNT and CDR2 YENEEA. V lost 1 base, J lost 0 bases, and 6 bases lay in between. In DNA form, the CDR3 reads TGTGCCAGCAGCTTAGGGCCCATGAACACTGAAGCTTTCTTT. As protein: CASSLGPMNTEAFF.

V gene TRBV27 combines with J gene TRBJ2-3; D unresolved. The CDR3 sequence is 11 residues long. V gave up 8 bases and J gave up 6 bases, with 9 bases separating them. Germline CDR1 reads MNHEY; CDR2 reads SMNVEV (reference sequence). CDR3 in DNA: TGTGCCAGCCTATTCGGGGATACGCAGTATTTT. Its translation: CASLFGDTQYF.

The gene calls are TRBV21-1 and TRBJ2-5; the D call TRBD2 from the table was never checked on the DNA. TRBV21-1 is labeled a pseudogene. The CDR3 has 16 residues. Written as DNA, the CDR3 is TGTGCCACCCCGAGGGGGGGCGGGCGGGGCCAAGAGACCCAGTACTTC. Translation gives CATPRGGGRGQETQYF.

The chain employs TRBV27 and TRBJ1-1; 8 nucleotides agree with TRBD1. The V and J ends lost 0 bases and 4 bases, in that order; junction bases with no gene match: 13. This CDR3 comprises 18 residues. Germline V gene sequence: CDR1 MNHEY, CDR2 SMNVEV (reference sequence). CDR3: CASSLSVQGAHGGTEAFF. The CDR3 DNA reads as TGTGCCAGCAGTTTATCGGTGCAGGGGGCGCATGGGGGCACTGAAGCTTTCTTT.

V gene TRBV18 combines with J gene TRBJ2-5; 8 nucleotides align to TRBD1. The V gene's germline CDR1 is KGHSH and CDR2 LQKENI. The CDR3 sequence is 15 residues long. Trimming removed 0 bases from V and 5 bases from J; junction bases left unmatched: 5. The CDR3 DNA reads as TGTGCCAGCTCACCACCGAGGACAGGGTCGGAGACCCAGTACTTC. Protein sequence: CASSPPRTGSETQYF.

The chain combines TRBV19 with TRBJ1-1, with TRBD1 matching 8 bases. This CDR3 is built from 13 residues. With V trimmed by 9 bases and J by 1 base, 4 bases remained unmatched. Germline-derived CDR1 and CDR2 are LNHDA and SQIVND (reference sequence). In DNA, the CDR3 is TGTGCCAGCAAGGGACAGGCGAACACTGAAGCTTTCTTT. Protein product: CASKGQANTEAFF.

V and J are TRBV5-1 and TRBJ2-4; 8 bases match TRBD1. Germline V gene sequence: CDR1 SGHRS, CDR2 YFSETQ. The length of the CDR3 is 13 residues. V trimming: 4 bases; J trimming: 14 bases; junction bases outside the gene matches: 11. CDR3 nucleotide sequence: TGCGCCAGCAGCCCCGGACAGGGAAATGCCGAGTACTTC. Its translation is CASSPGQGNAEYF.

In this sample, this clone turned up a few times. The rearrangement links TRBV30 to TRBJ1-2, with a weak D call TRBD1 (5 bases). Per germline, CDR1 GTSNPN and CDR2 SVGIG (reference sequence). CDR3 length: 13 amino acids. Trimming shortened V by 0 bases and J by 4 bases, and 9 bases separated the two germline ends. CDR3 sequence reads: CAWSVKGSYGYTF. CDR3 nucleotides: TGTGCCTGGAGTGTGAAGGGGTCCTATGGCTACACCTTC.

The chain carries TRBV7-9 and TRBJ2-1; tentative D call: TRBD2 (6 bases). V lost 10 bases to trimming and J lost 8 bases, with 24 bases between them. The CDR3 consists of 15 residues. Germline lookup yields CDR1 SEHNR and CDR2 FQNEAQ (reference sequence). The CDR3 loop reads CATSGHRAPGDEQFF. CDR3 nucleotide sequence: TGTGCCACCTCAGGTCACCGAGCCCCGGGGGATGAGCAGTTCTTC.